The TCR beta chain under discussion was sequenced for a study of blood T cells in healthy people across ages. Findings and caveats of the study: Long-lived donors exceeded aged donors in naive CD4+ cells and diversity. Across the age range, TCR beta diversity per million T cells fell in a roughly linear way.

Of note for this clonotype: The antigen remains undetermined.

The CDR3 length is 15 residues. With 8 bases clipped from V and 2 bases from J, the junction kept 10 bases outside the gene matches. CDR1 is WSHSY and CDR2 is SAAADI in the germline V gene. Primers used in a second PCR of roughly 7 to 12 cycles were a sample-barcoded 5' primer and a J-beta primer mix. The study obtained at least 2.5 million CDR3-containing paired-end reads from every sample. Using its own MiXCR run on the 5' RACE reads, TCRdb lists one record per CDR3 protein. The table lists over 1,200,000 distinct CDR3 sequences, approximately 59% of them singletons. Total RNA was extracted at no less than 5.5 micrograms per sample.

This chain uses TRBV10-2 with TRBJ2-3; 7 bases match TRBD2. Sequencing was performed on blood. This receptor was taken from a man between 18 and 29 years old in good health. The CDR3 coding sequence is TGCGCCAGCGGGCCCGGACTAGACTTCACAGATACGCAGTATTTT. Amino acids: CASGPGLDFTDTQYF.